A selection of T cell receptor beta chains follows, all from one sample in a study of vaccination effects on CD4 cells after COVID-19. The protocol was immunoSEQ multiplex PCR, while the TCRdb copy is restricted to in-frame clones and leaves out a portion. The table has 60,000 to 85,000 clones, around 74% seen once; the top ten hold roughly 1.6%. Their cognate antigens are unknown. The sequenced sample was CD4+ T cells from PBMCs cultured with HCoV-229E spike peptides, obtained after COVID-19 vaccination. These TCRs come from a human donor who received a COVID-19 vaccine. Both conserved end residues are part of each CDR3. The D gene is left open where the match is weak. The listing skips clone size in some rows; elsewhere it reads once, few, many or a size class.

TRBV21-1	TRBJ1-6	NA	NA	TGTGCCAGCACCATTACAGGGTTCGGTTCACCCCTCCACTTT	CASTITGFGSPLHF
TRBV12-3/TRBV12-4	TRBJ2-1	NA	NA	TGTGCCAGCAGTTTAGCTCAGTACAATGAGCAGTTCTTC	CASSLAQYNEQFF
TRBV6-5	TRBJ1-1	NA	NA	TGTGCCAGCAGTTACTCGGACAGAAGGAACACTGAAGCTTTCTTT	CASSYSDRRNTEAFF
TRBV11-2	TRBJ2-5	TRBD2	NA	TGTGCCAGCAGCCCTAGCGGGGGGGAGGAGACCCAGTACTTC	CASSPSGGEETQYF
TRBV9	TRBJ1-2	NA	NA	TGTGCCAGCAGCGAAGGGGGACGCACTTCCACGAGTGGCTACACCTTC	CASSEGGRTSTSGYTF
TRBV2	TRBJ2-5	NA	NA	TGTGCCAGCAGAGGTGCCCCCTGGGAGACCCAGTACTTC	CASRGAPWETQYF
TRBV5-1	TRBJ2-3	TRBD1	NA	TGCGCCAGCAGCTTACAGGGGTCAGATACGCAGTATTTT	CASSLQGSDTQYF
TRBV3-1/TRBV3-2	TRBJ1-3	TRBD1	NA	TGTGCCAGCAGTTATCGGACAGGGACCTCTGGAAACACCATATATTTT	CASSYRTGTSGNTIYF
TRBV24-1	TRBJ2-3	NA	once	TGTGCCACCAGTGATTCGAGCACAGATACGCAGTATTTT	CATSDSSTDTQYF
TRBV15	TRBJ2-1	NA	NA	TGTGCCACCAGCAGAGAAGGCGGGCAGCAGTTCTTC	CATSREGGQQFF
TRBV18	TRBJ1-1	NA	once	TGTGCCAGCTCACCACAGTTCGGAAACCCCGGGGTCACTGAAGCTTTCTTT	CASSPQFGNPGVTEAFF
TRBV7-3	TRBJ1-2	TRBD1	NA	TGTGCCAGCAGCCCCTCGACAGGGGATGGCTACACCTTC	CASSPSTGDGYTF
TRBV6-5	TRBJ2-4	NA	NA	TGTGCCAGCACCGCAAACAGGGCCACCAAAAACATTCAGTACTTC	CASTANRATKNIQYF
TRBV5-8	TRBJ1-5	NA	NA	TGTGCCAGCAGCTTGAAGGGGTTTAGCAATCAGCCCCAGCATTTT	CASSLKGFSNQPQHF
TRBV18	TRBJ1-1	NA	NA	TGTGCCAGCTCACCGGGGGAGGGCACTGAAGCTTTCTTT	CASSPGEGTEAFF
TRBV3-1/TRBV3-2	TRBJ2-5	TRBD2	NA	TGTGCCAGCAGCCCAGGCGGGAGTAGCGGGGGGGCCGAAGGGACCCAGTACTTC	CASSPGGSSGGAEGTQYF
TRBV6-6	TRBJ2-3	NA	NA	TGTGCCACGCGACTCGACACAGATACGCAGTATTTT	CATRLDTDTQYF
TRBV5-1	TRBJ1-4	TRBD1	NA	TGCGCCAGCAGCTCCGGGACAGAAGAGGAAAAACTGTTTTTT	CASSSGTEEEKLFF
TRBV5-1	TRBJ1-5	TRBD1	NA	TGCGCCAGCAGCACCGGGACAGATCAGCCCCAGCATTTT	CASSTGTDQPQHF
TRBV6-1	TRBJ2-5	TRBD2	NA	TGTGCCACCCAACAAGCCCGGGGGGGAGAGACCCAGTACTTC	CATQQARGGETQYF
TRBV5-1	TRBJ2-5	NA	NA	TGCGCCAGCAGCTTGGGTGGCGGACAAGAGACCCAGTACTTC	CASSLGGGQETQYF
TRBV7-2	TRBJ1-5	NA	NA	TGTGCCAGCAGCATCGGCCCCCAACAGCCCCAGCATTTT	CASSIGPQQPQHF
TRBV19	TRBJ2-1	TRBD2	NA	TGTGCCAGTAGTATCTGGTCGGGGAGGGACAATGAGCAGTTCTTC	CASSIWSGRDNEQFF
TRBV19	TRBJ2-6	NA	NA	TGTGCCAGTAGTCCCCGTCCCCACAGCTCTGGGGCCAACGTCCTGACTTTC	CASSPRPHSSGANVLTF
TRBV7-8	TRBJ2-2	NA	NA	TGTGCCAGCAGCTTAAAAAACACCGGGGAGCTGTTTTTT	CASSLKNTGELFF
TRBV5-6	TRBJ1-6	TRBD1	NA	TGTGCCAGCAGCTCCCCGGGACAGGGTAATTCACCCCTCCACTTT	CASSSPGQGNSPLHF
TRBV7-2	TRBJ1-1	NA	NA	TGTGCCAGCAGCTTCTCGTCTATGAACACTGAAGCTTTCTTT	CASSFSSMNTEAFF
TRBV9	TRBJ1-4	TRBD1	NA	TGTGCCTCGGGACAGGGATCAACTAATGAAAAACTGTTTTTT	CASGQGSTNEKLFF
TRBV9	TRBJ2-6	NA	NA	TGTGCCAGCAGCGCAACAGGCTCTGGGGCCAACGTCCTGACTTTC	CASSATGSGANVLTF
TRBV15	TRBJ2-5	NA	NA	TGTGCCACCAGCAGATTTATACCACAAGAGACCCAGTACTTC	CATSRFIPQETQYF
TRBV28	TRBJ1-2	NA	NA	TGTGCCAGCAGTTTGGGGGGCATAACTAACTATGGCTACACCTTC	CASSLGGITNYGYTF
TRBV6-2/TRBV6-3	TRBJ1-2	NA	few	TGTGCCAGCAGTTACGCCGTTTATGGCTACACCTTC	CASSYAVYGYTF
TRBV10-3	TRBJ1-5	NA	NA	TGTGCCATCAGTGAAGCCGTGGGCAATCAGCCCCAGCATTTT	CAISEAVGNQPQHF
TRBV7-9	TRBJ2-3	NA	NA	TGTGCCAGCAGCTATACAGGTTCAGGAGATACGCAGTATTTT	CASSYTGSGDTQYF
TRBV2	TRBJ2-2	NA	once	TGTGCCAGCAGTGGGGGGGCCTACCGAGGCACCGGGGAGCTGTTTTTT	CASSGGAYRGTGELFF
TRBV4-1	TRBJ1-5	TRBD1	few	TGCGCCAGCAGCCAACTACCGGGACAGGGGAATCAGCCCCAGCATTTT	CASSQLPGQGNQPQHF
TRBV12-5	TRBJ1-4	NA	NA	TGTGCTAGTGGTTCGGGAGCAACTAATGAAAAACTGTTTTTT	CASGSGATNEKLFF
TRBV6-2/TRBV6-3	TRBJ1-5	NA	NA	TGTGCCAGCAGTTATGCGGTTACCTATCAGCCCCAGCATTTT	CASSYAVTYQPQHF
TRBV5-1	TRBJ2-3	NA	NA	TGCGCCAGCAGAGCACAGCTTAACACAGATACGCAGTATTTT	CASRAQLNTDTQYF
TRBV12-5	TRBJ2-5	TRBD1	NA	TGTGCTAGTGGGCCGGGACAGGGTTTTAGGGAGACCCAGTACTTC	CASGPGQGFRETQYF
TRBV28	TRBJ1-2	TRBD1	NA	TGTGCCAGCAGTTTTTCGCGACAGGGGTATGGCTACACCTTC	CASSFSRQGYGYTF
TRBV28	TRBJ2-3	TRBD2	NA	TGTGCCAGTGGGACTAGCGGGGGGGCCAGAGATACGCAGTATTTT	CASGTSGGARDTQYF
TRBV7-3	TRBJ1-5	TRBD1	few	TGTGCCAGAGACAGGGAATATCAGCCCCAGCATTTT	CARDREYQPQHF
TRBV4-3	TRBJ1-4	NA	NA	TGCGCCAGCAGCCAAGACACCCCGACGGGGGGGCTAGCGAGGAGAAAACTGTTTTTT	CASSQDTPTGGLARRKLFF
TRBV6-5	TRBJ1-1	TRBD1	NA	TGTGCCAGCAGTTACGCAGGACAGGGGAGGGGCACTGAAGCTTTCTTT	CASSYAGQGRGTEAFF
TRBV11-2	TRBJ1-3	NA	NA	TGTGCCAGCAGCTTCGGGACGGCAAACACCATATATTTT	CASSFGTANTIYF
TRBV10-1	TRBJ1-4	NA	once	TGCGCCAGCAGTGAGTCGGGTAAGGACCTTGCAACTAATGAAAAACTGTTTTTT	CASSESGKDLATNEKLFF
TRBV3-1/TRBV3-2	TRBJ1-1	NA	NA	TGTGCCAGCAGCGAGGCAGGGGTCACTGAAGCTTTCTTT	CASSEAGVTEAFF
TRBV7-3	TRBJ1-2	NA	NA	TGTGCCAGCAGCTTCAGAAGCGGGCTACTTAACTATGGCTACACCTTC	CASSFRSGLLNYGYTF
TRBV27	TRBJ1-1	NA	NA	TGTGCCAGTCACAGGGCCCAGAACACTGAAGCTTTCTTT	CASHRAQNTEAFF
TRBV3-1/TRBV3-2	TRBJ2-2	NA	NA	TGTGCCAGCAGCTTTTCGGGTCCCACCGGGGAGCTGTTTTTT	CASSFSGPTGELFF
TRBV19	TRBJ2-1	TRBD1	NA	TGTGCCAGTAGTATACGCCGGGACAGGGGAGATTACAATGAGCAGTTCTTC	CASSIRRDRGDYNEQFF
TRBV7-2	TRBJ2-5	NA	NA	TGTGCCAGCACCACGTACGGGGTCCAAGAGACCCAGTACTTC	CASTTYGVQETQYF
TRBV12-3/TRBV12-4	TRBJ1-2	TRBD1	NA	TGTGCCATCGAGCGCAACAGGGGCGGCTACACCTTC	CAIERNRGGYTF
TRBV19	TRBJ1-1	NA	NA	TGTGCCAGTATCCAGTGGGGTGGGAACACTGAAGCTTTCTTT	CASIQWGGNTEAFF
TRBV7-2	TRBJ1-4	TRBD1	once	TGTGCCAGCAGCTCCCGGACAGGACAGGATGAAAAACTGTTTTTT	CASSSRTGQDEKLFF
TRBV16	TRBJ1-3	NA	NA	TGTGCCAGCAGCCAATACGGGACTGGAAACACCATATATTTT	CASSQYGTGNTIYF